This T cell receptor beta chain was recorded in a study of blood T cell repertoires in COVID-19 (dated by TCRdb to the early 2020s). For the study in its entirety: Samples from collaborators originated in the United States, Italy and Spain and spanned both the acute and convalescent phases of COVID-19. A freely available public database, intended as a resource for researchers studying the immune response to SARS-CoV-2, is where the repertoires were released. Subjects who had been exposed to COVID-19, were actively infected with it, or had recovered from it provided the deeply sampled blood TCRbeta repertoires that made up the dataset. Where HLA class I and class II types were available, the types were taken from metadata supplied by the sample provider, not from assay-based typing. Nearly every sample came with metadata listing a de-identified subject ID, COVID-19 status, age in years and sex. The prospective study material was composed of cDNA or gDNA derived from T cells, B-cell-depleted T cells, or PBMCs. Samples were obtained from the ongoing ImmuneRACE study (first 160 participants) and from 950 to 1,500 subjects provided by 6 global collaborators.

Clipping removes 0 bases from V and 0 bases from J, with 7 as the unmatched junction base count. The cysteine opens and the phenylalanine closes a CDR3 of 18 amino acids. CDR3 DNA is the only sequence kept; it has 54 bases, read in frame from the first base. CDR1 and CDR2 (LGHNA, YSLEER) derive from the germline V gene. Overall results and qualifications from the work: The amount of clinical and demographic metadata varied by source and participant and was provided uncurated.

The immunoSEQ Assay, a bias-controlled multiplex PCR, was used to amplify TCRbeta CDR3 regions from genomic DNA. As for the original processing: Nucleated cell counts per sample were estimated from amplification of reference gene primers within the assay. Sequence reads were collapsed and filtered to measure the absolute abundance of every unique TCRbeta CDR3 rearrangement. For each sample, productive Simpson clonality was calculated by taking the square root of Simpson's diversity index across productive rearrangements. TCRdb's version of the immuneACCESS table is confined to in-frame rearrangements and falls short of the full clone set. An unresolved V gene accounts for under half of the shortfall where checked; the remainder is of unknown origin. D and trimming were read from the DNA, whereas the V and J calls and clone size are those reported in that table. The sample yields about 50,000 clones; 75% to 80% were counted once. The top ten constitute around 42% of the sample.

Collaborating institutions collected whole blood in K2EDTA tubes following their own protocols. For TCRbeta analysis, collaborators shipped samples as frozen whole blood, isolated PBMCs, or DNA extracted from either of those sample types. About this clone: This clone's antigen is unknown. No base-level quality is on record; no much larger clone is a single base apart.

This sequence originates from a man in his 70s with active or convalescent COVID-19. Material: peripheral blood. This chain joins TRBV4-3 to TRBJ2-1, with 8 bases in between that match TRBD2. DNA sequence: TGCGCCAGCAGCCAAGATGGGCTAGCGGGCCACTCCTACAATGAGCAGTTCTTC. The encoded protein is CASSQDGLAGHSYNEQFF.